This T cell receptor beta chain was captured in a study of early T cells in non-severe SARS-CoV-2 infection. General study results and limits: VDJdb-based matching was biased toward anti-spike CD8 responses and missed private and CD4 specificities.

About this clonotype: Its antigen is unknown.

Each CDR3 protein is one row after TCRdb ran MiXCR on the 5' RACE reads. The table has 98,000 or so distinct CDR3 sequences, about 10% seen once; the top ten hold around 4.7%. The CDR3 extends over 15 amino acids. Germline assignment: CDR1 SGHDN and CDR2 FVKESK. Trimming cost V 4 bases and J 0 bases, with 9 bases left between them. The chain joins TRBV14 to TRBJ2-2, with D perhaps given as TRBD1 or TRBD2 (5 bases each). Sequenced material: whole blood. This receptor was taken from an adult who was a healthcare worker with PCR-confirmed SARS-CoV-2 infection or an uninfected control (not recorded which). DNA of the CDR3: TGTGCCAGCAGCCGGGACGCGACGAACACCGGGGAGCTGTTTTTT. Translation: CASSRDATNTGELFF. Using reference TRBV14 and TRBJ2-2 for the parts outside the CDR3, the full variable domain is EAGVTQFPSHSVIEKGQTVTLRCDPISGHDNLYWYRRVMGKEIKFLLHFVKESKQDESGMPNNRFLAERTGGTYSTLKVQPAELEDSGVYFCASSRDATNTGELFFGEGSRLTVL.